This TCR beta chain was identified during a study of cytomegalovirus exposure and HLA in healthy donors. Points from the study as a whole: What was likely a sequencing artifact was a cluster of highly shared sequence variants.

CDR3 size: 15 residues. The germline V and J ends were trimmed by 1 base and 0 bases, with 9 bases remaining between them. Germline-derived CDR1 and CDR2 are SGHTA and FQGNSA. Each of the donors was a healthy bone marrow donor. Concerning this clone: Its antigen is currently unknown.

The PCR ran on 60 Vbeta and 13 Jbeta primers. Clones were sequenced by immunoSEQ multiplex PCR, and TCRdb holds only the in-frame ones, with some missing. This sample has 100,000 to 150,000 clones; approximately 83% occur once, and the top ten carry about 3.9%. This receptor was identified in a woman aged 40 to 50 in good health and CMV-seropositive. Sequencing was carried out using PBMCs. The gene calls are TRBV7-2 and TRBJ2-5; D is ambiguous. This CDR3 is CASSLGAEDQETQYF. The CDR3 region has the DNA TGTGCCAGCAGCTTAGGGGCAGAAGACCAAGAGACCCAGTACTTC.